This TCR beta chain is from a study of early T cells in non-severe SARS-CoV-2 infection. Study background: Investigators sequenced bulk RNA drawn from unsorted whole blood, and chains remained unpaired. Study observations and caveats: CD4 and private specificities were missed by VDJdb matching, which favored anti-spike CD8 responses.

The sample holds a few counts of this clonotype. The antigen remains undetermined. TCRdb re-derived calls from the 5' RACE reads in MiXCR, one entry per CDR3 protein. The repertoire holds tens of thousands of distinct CDR3 sequences, with roughly 12% as singletons. V was trimmed by 2 bases and J by 2 bases, leaving 8 bases between them. This CDR3 is built from 14 residues. Germline V CDR1 and CDR2: SGHVS, FQNEAQ. This chain uses TRBV7-8 with TRBJ2-3; the D gene is possibly TRBD2 (5 bases). The sample taken for sequencing was whole blood. The TCR comes from an adult who was a healthcare worker with PCR-confirmed SARS-CoV-2 infection or an uninfected control (not recorded which). The CDR3 DNA is TGTGCCAGCAGCTTAACTAGAAACACAGATACGCAGTATTTT. Amino acids: CASSLTRNTDTQYF.